This entry describes one TCR beta chain. What antigen it recognizes has not been identified. No qualities accompany the bases; no much larger clone lies one base away. TCRbeta CDR3 regions were amplified from genomic DNA by means of the immunoSEQ Assay, a bias-controlled multiplex PCR. In the authors' own workflow: The number of nucleated cells in each sample was estimated by amplification of reference gene primers within the assay. To quantify the absolute abundance of each unique TCRbeta CDR3 rearrangement, sequence reads were collapsed and filtered. Productive Simpson clonality was computed per sample as the square root of Simpson's diversity index over productive rearrangements. In TCRdb, the immuneACCESS table is reduced to in-frame sequences with V and J assigned. These tables do not hold every clone; where another copy was compared, an unresolved V gene accounts for under half, and the others remain unexplained. D and trimming come from the DNA, and the V and J calls and clone size come from that table. Present in this sample are about 120,000 clones, roughly 89% of which were seen just once. The ten largest make up around 4.1% of the sample.

In Seattle, one collaborating source enrolled patients while the infection was active and tracked those patients longitudinally over the course of disease. The collaborating institutions used their own protocols to collect whole blood in K2EDTA tubes. For TCRbeta analysis, collaborators shipped samples as frozen whole blood, isolated PBMCs, or DNA extracted from either of those sample types. The data were obtained in a study of blood T cell repertoires in COVID-19 (dated by TCRdb to 2019 to 2021). Looking at the study overall: The collaborator samples originated in the United States, Italy and Spain and spanned the acute and convalescent phases of COVID-19. The repertoires were released in a freely available public database intended as a resource for research on the immune response to SARS-CoV-2. A de-identified subject ID, COVID-19 status, age in years and sex were almost always included in the sample metadata. The prospective study material was composed of cDNA or gDNA derived from T cells, B-cell-depleted T cells, or PBMCs. The samples were drawn from two sources: the first 160 participants of the ongoing ImmuneRACE study, and 950 to 1,500 subjects contributed by 6 global collaborators. Where available, HLA class I and class II types were taken from metadata supplied by the sample provider and were not determined by assay-based typing. The dataset comprised deeply sampled blood TCRbeta repertoires from subjects exposed to, actively infected with, or recovered from COVID-19. Paper-wide results and their limitations: The amount of clinical and demographic metadata varied by source and participant and was provided uncurated.

V is clipped by 6 bases and J by 4 bases, and the sequence between their germline boundaries is 27 bases long. Sequences MNHEY (CDR1) and SVGEGT (CDR2) are obtained from the germline V gene. The CDR3 has 18 amino acids, counting the end cysteine and phenylalanine. The sequence is cut down to CDR3 DNA, 54 bases in frame from base 1. In this chain, TRBV6-2 or TRBV6-3 is recombined with TRBJ1-2, with TRBD1 as a weak D call on 5 bases. The sample was peripheral blood. This clonotype originated in a woman in her sixties or seventies with COVID-19, enrolled during active disease. The DNA sequence is TGTGCCAGCAGCGCAGCTTCGACAGCTGCATTAACAACCTATGGCTACACCTTC. Translated, this is CASSAASTAALTTYGYTF.